This T cell receptor beta chain is drawn from a study of CD8 T cells in Susac syndrome. Study information: When their blood was taken, the Susac syndrome patients had either not yet had any therapy, were taking corticosteroids, or were taking intravenous immunoglobulin alone.

Negative magnetic isolation gave CD8+ and CD4+ cells; FACS enriched CD8+ TEMRA. V was cut by 4 bases and J by 2 bases, with 16 bases left in between. Germline V gene sequence: CDR1 SGHNT, CDR2 YYREEE (reference sequence). The CDR3 is 15 amino acids. With random hexamers, reverse transcription was performed on about 0.5 to 1 ug of RNA. TCRdb reprocessed the immunoSEQ multiplex PCR reads via MiXCR and lists one record per CDR3 protein. The sample holds 100,000 to 150,000 distinct CDR3 sequences; 90% to 95% are singletons and the top ten take 0.2% to 0.25%. The sequenced sample consisted of CD8+ T cells from PBMCs. The chain has TRBV5-4 and TRBJ2-7; D possibly matches TRBD1 or TRBD2 (5 bases each). The receptor's source is a human donor with Susac syndrome. Here the CDR3 DNA reads TGTGCCAGCAGCCCGTCCGGGACGGAACCCTACGAGCAGTACTTC. This sequence encodes CASSPSGTEPYEQYF.